This T cell receptor (beta chain) was profiled in a study of lymphopenia after photon versus proton radiotherapy. General observations from the study: Authors raise, but do not show, better survival with proton therapy.

TCRdb keeps only in-frame clones here, not all; method: immunoSEQ multiplex PCR. Among about 27,000 clones listed, about 91% were seen once. This CDR3 is built from 15 residues. The V gene lost 1 base and the J gene lost 0 bases, with 8 bases spanning the gap. The germline gives CDR1 SGHRS, CDR2 YFSETQ. In regard to this clone: Its antigen remains unidentified.

This clonotype originated in a man aged 50-60 years with gastric cancer. The material sequenced was peripheral blood, taken from a patient treated with photon-based radiotherapy. The rearrangement joins TRBV5-1 to TRBJ1-5; D remains unclear. CDR3 region: CASSLQGDSNQPQHF. The CDR3 DNA reads as TGCGCCAGCAGCTTGCAAGGTGATAGCAATCAGCCCCAGCATTTT.